Below, 28 T cell receptor beta chains from the same sample are listed, as sequenced in a study of shared clonotypes between healthy human individuals. The data were produced by immunoSEQ multiplex PCR, yet TCRdb's version contains in-frame clones alone and is incomplete. This sample has 2 million to 2.5 million clones, with 90% to 97% found just once. The sequencing sample was made of naive CD4+ T cells sorted from blood. As to subset: CD45RA+ positively selected. Receptor source: a young man in good health.

This chain uses TRBV30 with TRBJ1-2; 7 nucleotides agree with TRBD1. CDR1 is GTSNPN and CDR2 is SVGIG in the germline V gene (reference sequence). The CDR3 contains 13 residues. The ends lost 4 bases at V and 6 bases at J; junction bases unmatched: 8. CDR3 nucleotides: TGTGCCTGGATAGCGGGACAGTCGAATGGCTACACCTTC. Its protein product is CAWIAGQSNGYTF.

This clone was seen just once. CDR3 coding DNA: TGCGCCAGCAGCTTGACGCCAGGGCTGGCTTTCGGGGAGCTGTTTTTT. Translated: CASSLTPGLAFGELFF. The chain uses TRBV5-1 and TRBJ2-2; tentative D call: TRBD1 (5 bases). V gave up 1 base and J gave up 7 bases, with 17 bases separating them. The germline gives CDR1 SGHRS, CDR2 YFSETQ. The CDR3 length is 16 residues.

The genes are TRBV12-5 and TRBJ2-1; 11 bases match TRBD2. This CDR3 region has 16 residues. Germline V CDR1 and CDR2: LGHNT, FRNRAP. The ends lost 0 bases at V and 6 bases at J; junction bases unmatched: 4. CDR3 sequence: CASGLVLAGGANEQFF. The CDR3 DNA reads as TGTGCTAGTGGTTTGGTGTTAGCGGGAGGGGCCAATGAGCAGTTCTTC.

This chain connects TRBV27 to TRBJ2-7; D uncertain. From germline, CDR1 is MNHEY and CDR2 SMNVEV (reference sequence). CDR3 length equals 13 residues. V shed 1 base and J shed 2 bases, with 6 bases lying between them. In DNA form, the CDR3 reads TGTGCCAGCAGTTTATATCTTGCCTACGAGCAGTACTTC. Its protein is CASSLYLAYEQYF.

This clone was found once. This chain joins TRBV5-6 and TRBJ2-7, with D tentatively TRBD1 (6 bases). Germline CDR1 and CDR2: SGHDT and YYEEEE. V lost 5 bases and J 6 bases, leaving 18 bases between the germline ends. The CDR3 extends over 14 amino acids. CDR3 nucleotide sequence: TGTGCCAGCAGTAGACAGGTCTCGACCCGCGAGCAGTACTTC. Translation: CASSRQVSTREQYF.

This chain uses TRBV7-8 with TRBJ2-1; either TRBD1 or TRBD2 may fit D (5 bases each). Germline values: CDR1 SGHVS, CDR2 FQNEAQ. V gave up 5 bases and J gave up 5 bases, with 19 bases separating them. CDR3 length: 16 amino acids. CDR3 residues: CASSRPFRDRNNEQFF. The DNA of the CDR3 is TGTGCCAGCAGCCGACCTTTCCGGGACCGGAACAATGAGCAGTTCTTC. Based on the CDR3 plus reference TRBV7-8 and TRBJ2-1, the full variable domain is GAGVSQSPRYKVAKRGQDVALRCDPISGHVSLFWYQQALGQGPEFLTYFQNEAQLDKSGLPSDRFFAERPEGSVSTLKIQRTQQEDSAVYLCASSRPFRDRNNEQFFGPGTRLTVL.

The rearrangement uses TRBV27 and TRBJ1-1; no clear D gene. Germline V gene lookup returns CDR1 MNHEY and CDR2 SMNVEV (reference sequence). The CDR3 is made up of 12 amino acids. The germline V and J ends were trimmed by 6 bases and 10 bases, with 15 bases remaining between them. CDR3 amino acids: CASSQAGVRAFF. CDR3 DNA: TGTGCCAGCAGCCAAGCGGGAGTTAGAGCTTTCTTT.

The rearrangement joins TRBV28 to TRBJ1-4; 11 positions agree with TRBD1. Germline-derived CDR1 and CDR2 are MDHEN and SYDVKM. This CDR3 is built from 15 residues. Trimming took 7 bases from V and 1 from J; bases not matched to a gene: 2. CDR3 region: CASTGTGGTNEKLFF. The CDR3 DNA sequence: TGTGCCAGCACCGGGACAGGGGGAACTAATGAAAAACTGTTTTTT.

This clone came up once. The chain is built from TRBV18 and TRBJ2-7; TRBD2 aligns across 14 bases. V shed 4 bases, J shed 3 bases, and the junction held 14 bases outside the gene matches. The CDR3 spans 19 residues. Germline V lookup: CDR1 KGHSH, CDR2 LQKENI. The CDR3 reads CASSRTGTSGSGAFYEQYF. The CDR3, as DNA: TGTGCCAGCTCACGAACCGGGACTAGCGGGAGCGGGGCTTTCTACGAGCAGTACTTC.

About this clone: Other DNA sequences in this sample translate to the same CDR3. The genes are TRBV19 and TRBJ2-5; 8 bases align to TRBD1. Germline V gives CDR1 LNHDA, CDR2 SQIVND (reference sequence). J lost 7 bases, V lost 4 bases, and 5 bases had no gene match. The CDR3 loop spans 13 amino acids. CDR3 bases: TGTGCCAGTAGTACCGGACAGGGAGGGACCCAGTACTTC. Protein: CASSTGQGGTQYF.

This clone was seen more than once but under ten times. Other DNA sequences in the sample encode the same CDR3. V and J are TRBV10-1 and TRBJ1-6, with 11 bases matching TRBD1. V lost 2 bases to trimming and J lost 9 bases; unmatched junction nucleotides: 0. The CDR3 loop spans 14 amino acids. Germline-derived CDR1 and CDR2 are WNHNN and SYGVQD (reference sequence). The CDR3, as DNA: TGCGCCAGCAGTGAGGGGACAGGGGGTTCACCCCTCCACTTT. Its protein product is CASSEGTGGSPLHF.

The chain couples TRBV5-1 to TRBJ1-1, with 7 bases that match TRBD1. CDR1 and CDR2 from the germline V gene are SGHRS and YFSETQ. Trimming at V came to 4 bases and at J to 0 bases, leaving 6 bases not matched to a gene. This CDR3 spans 15 amino acids. As DNA, the CDR3 is TGCGCCAGCAGCCCCGACGGACAGGTGAACACTGAAGCTTTCTTT. It yields the protein CASSPDGQVNTEAFF.

CDR3 in DNA: TGTGCCAGCAGTTTGCCCGGGACTGGATCCTACAATGAGCAGTTCTTC. Translated, it gives CASSLPGTGSYNEQFF. The rearrangement links TRBV6-5 to TRBJ2-1, with D possibly matching TRBD2 (6 bases). V dropped 4 bases and J dropped 1 base, with 14 bases sitting between them. CDR1 and CDR2 (germline): MNHEY, SVGAGI. CDR3 size: 16 residues.

The chain joins TRBV6-5 to TRBJ1-6, with unresolved D. V gave up 9 bases and J gave up 6 bases, with 15 bases separating them. Germline V gene lookup returns CDR1 MNHEY and CDR2 SVGAGI. CDR3 length: 14 residues. The CDR3 DNA follows: TGTGCCAGTGGGGTAGAGCGGCTTAATTCACCCCTCCACTTT. Translated, it gives CASGVERLNSPLHF.

A remark on this clone: Different DNA sequences within this sample yield the same CDR3. CDR3 protein: CASSLAGVYEQYF. The CDR3 DNA reads as TGTGCCAGCAGCTTAGCGGGAGTCTACGAGCAGTACTTC. V usage is TRBV7-2 and J usage is TRBJ2-7; TRBD2 is a possible D gene (5 bases). V was shortened by 0 bases and J by 3 bases, with 6 bases between the two germline ends. CDR3 length: 13 amino acids. Per germline, CDR1 SGHTA and CDR2 FQGNSA.

V gene TRBV5-1 combines with J gene TRBJ1-2, with D possibly being TRBD1 (5 bases). Germline CDR1 is SGHRS and CDR2 is YFSETQ. This CDR3 spans 13 amino acids. The V end was cut by 0 bases, the J end by 10 bases, with 13 bases between. The CDR3: CASSLVIQGDYTF. DNA of the CDR3: TGCGCCAGCAGCTTGGTAATCCAGGGTGACTACACCTTC.

J is TRBJ2-7 and V is TRBV27; 9 bases map to TRBD1. Germline V gives CDR1 MNHEY, CDR2 SMNVEV (reference sequence). The junction had 11 bases not matched to a gene; V was cut back by 8 bases and J by 9 bases. This CDR3 is 13 amino acids long. The DNA of the CDR3 is TGTGCCAGCTCTCGTCCGGGACAGGGTGGGCAGTACTTC. Translated, it gives CASSRPGQGGQYF.

V usage is TRBV4-2 and J usage is TRBJ2-5; D is unclear. In germline, CDR1 is LGHNA, CDR2 YNFKEQ. Trimming left V 4 bases short and J 1 base short, with 7 bases between. The CDR3 loop spans 13 amino acids. The CDR3 sequence: CASSRRAQETQYF. The CDR3 nucleotides read TGTGCCAGCAGCCGACGGGCCCAAGAGACCCAGTACTTC.

In its sample, this clone was seen a few times. The chain is built from TRBV9 and TRBJ1-5, with 10 nucleotides matching TRBD1. CDR3 length: 15 residues. The germline V gene has CDR1 SGDLS and CDR2 YYNGEE. The J segment lost 5 bases and the V segment lost 4 bases, leaving 6 bases of the junction unmatched. In DNA, the CDR3 is TGTGCCAGCAGCACGACAGGGGGCGCTCATCAGCCCCAGCATTTT. This codes for CASSTTGGAHQPQHF.

This chain links TRBV6-1 with TRBJ2-1, with D hard to call. V shed 4 bases and J shed 10 bases, with 5 bases lying between them. The CDR3 has 10 residues. Germline-derived CDR1 and CDR2 are MNHNS and SASEGT. CDR3 amino acids: CASSAVEQFF. As DNA, the CDR3 is TGTGCCAGCAGTGCGGTGGAGCAGTTCTTC.

This rearrangement joins TRBV9 to TRBJ2-7, with a possible D match to TRBD1 (6 bases). The CDR3 totals 14 residues. From germline, CDR1 is SGDLS and CDR2 YYNGEE. Trimming removed 4 bases at V and 2 bases at J, with 13 bases between. The CDR3 is CASSPQTGPYEQYF. CDR3 nucleotide sequence: TGTGCCAGCAGCCCCCAGACAGGCCCCTACGAGCAGTACTTC.

The rearrangement uses TRBV19 and TRBJ1-6, with 8 bases that match TRBD1. The CDR3 sequence is 16 residues long. From germline, CDR1 is LNHDA and CDR2 SQIVND (reference sequence). The V segment lost 4 bases and the J segment 5 bases; nucleotides outside the gene matches: 7. CDR3 sequence: CASSNRPTGDNSPLHF. CDR3 sequence (DNA): TGTGCCAGTAGTAACCGGCCGACAGGGGATAATTCACCCCTCCACTTT.

The rearrangement links TRBV28 to TRBJ1-4; 7 nucleotides line up with TRBD1. The CDR3 consists of 16 residues. Trimming removed 6 bases from V and 7 bases from J; junction bases left unmatched: 14. CDR1 is MDHEN, CDR2 SYDVKM, per germline. The CDR3 reads CASSLRQGKRGEKLFF. Here the CDR3 DNA reads TGTGCCAGCAGCCTCCGACAGGGTAAAAGAGGTGAAAAACTGTTTTTT.

This rearrangement joins TRBV30 to TRBJ1-6, with D maybe TRBD1 (5 bases). Germline V gene data show CDR1 as GTSNPN and CDR2 as SVGIG (reference sequence). This CDR3 is 15 amino acids long. V lost 2 bases and J lost 4, with 12 bases in between. The CDR3 loop reads CAWSSGPPYNSPLHF. The DNA for the CDR3 is TGTGCCTGGAGTTCGGGACCTCCTTATAATTCACCCCTCCACTTT.

A few counts support this clone. The genes are TRBV7-9 and TRBJ2-2; D gene uncertain. The CDR3 consists of 12 residues. The V end lost 1 base, the J end lost 6 bases, and 3 bases lay between the germline ends. The germline V gene encodes CDR1 SEHNR and CDR2 FQNEAQ (reference sequence). For the CDR3, the DNA is TGTGCCAGCAGCTTAGAGGCCGGGGAGCTGTTTTTT. Its translation: CASSLEAGELFF.

The chain combines TRBV2 with TRBJ2-3; the match to TRBD1 covers 7 bases. The junction had 12 bases not matched to a gene; V was cut back by 6 bases and J by 6 bases. The CDR3 is made up of 15 amino acids. Germline lookup yields CDR1 SNHLY and CDR2 FYNNEI. The CDR3 reads CASSLKTGSADTQYF. DNA for the CDR3: TGTGCCAGCAGCCTGAAGACAGGGTCTGCGGATACGCAGTATTTT.

V usage is TRBV9 and J usage is TRBJ2-5; D is ambiguous. This CDR3 contains 15 residues. V dropped 0 bases and J dropped 3 bases, with 12 bases sitting between them. Germline CDR1 and CDR2: SGDLS and YYNGEE. DNA of the CDR3: TGTGCCAGCAGCGTAGGGACCACGATAAAAGAGACCCAGTACTTC. The encoded protein is CASSVGTTIKETQYF.

This chain links TRBV7-2 with TRBJ1-1; no firm D call. CDR1 SGHTA and CDR2 FQGNSA come from the germline V gene. The CDR3 covers 15 residues. V shed 1 base and J shed 0 bases, with 9 bases lying between them. In DNA form, the CDR3 reads TGTGCCAGCAGCTTAGATGGGCCGTTGAACACTGAAGCTTTCTTT. This gives the protein CASSLDGPLNTEAFF.